Listed below are T cell receptor beta chains from one sample, sequenced in a study of cytomegalovirus exposure and HLA in healthy donors. TCRdb's table, derived via immunoSEQ multiplex PCR, lists solely in-frame clones and lacks some. The repertoire includes 100,000 to 150,000 clones, roughly 73% of them detected once, and approximately 4.3% sits in the top ten. Material for sequencing was PBMCs. These receptor sequences come from a man aged 55-75 years in good health and CMV-seropositive. CDR3s include the opening cysteine and the closing phenylalanine or tryptophan. A D gene is named only where the DNA matches it firmly. Clone size, where shown, is once, few, many, or a class for clones that have expanded.

cdr3_aa cdr3_nt j_call v_call clone_size d_call
CASDKEAGANVLTF TGTGCCAGCGACAAGGAGGCTGGGGCCAACGTCCTGACTTTC TRBJ2-6 TRBV2 NA NA
CASSPRPGGAISGNTIYF TGTGCCAGCAGCCCGCGTCCTGGGGGGGCTATCTCTGGAAACACCATATATTTT TRBJ1-3 TRBV4-2 few NA
CASSPRGPTGEQYF TGTGCCAGCAGTCCAAGAGGTCCAACGGGCGAGCAGTACTTC TRBJ2-7 TRBV6-5 few NA
CASSSLPGEQETQYF TGCGCCAGCAGCTCCCTTCCAGGGGAGCAAGAGACCCAGTACTTC TRBJ2-5 TRBV5-1 NA NA
CASRASGGRETQYF TGTGCCAGTAGGGCTAGCGGGGGCCGGGAGACCCAGTACTTC TRBJ2-5 TRBV19 once TRBD2
CASSFHTGGRFEQFF TGTGCCAGCAGTTTCCACACGGGGGGGCGGTTTGAGCAGTTCTTC TRBJ2-1 TRBV28 once TRBD2
CATSTRQGSELFF TGTGCCACCAGCACCAGACAGGGGAGCGAACTGTTTTTT TRBJ1-4 TRBV15 NA TRBD1
CAWTSSGQETQYF TGTGCCTGGACTAGTAGCGGCCAAGAGACCCAGTACTTC TRBJ2-5 TRBV30 NA NA
CASQRGGAFEKLFF TGTGCCAGCCAAAGAGGAGGTGCTTTTGAAAAACTGTTTTTT TRBJ1-4 TRBV2 NA NA
CASSRTEDNSPLHF TGTGCCAGCAGCCGGACAGAGGATAATTCACCCCTCCACTTT TRBJ1-6 TRBV6-5 NA NA
CASSQAHSGGIGDEQFF TGCGCCAGCAGCCAAGCCCATTCCGGGGGGATTGGGGATGAGCAGTTCTTC TRBJ2-1 TRBV4-1 NA TRBD2
CASSIGGYTYQETQYF TGTGCCAGTAGTATTGGGGGCTACACGTACCAAGAGACCCAGTACTTC TRBJ2-5 TRBV19 once NA
CASSLQGAKNIQYF TGTGCCAGCAGTTTACAGGGGGCCAAAAACATTCAGTACTTC TRBJ2-4 TRBV28 NA NA
CASRGGNQPQHF TGTGCCAGCAGGGGGGGGAATCAGCCCCAGCATTTT TRBJ1-5 TRBV2 few NA
CASSATGTRYGGTDTQYF TGTGCCAGCAGCGCTACCGGGACTCGGTATGGCGGCACAGATACGCAGTATTTT TRBJ2-3 TRBV2 once NA
CASSQGQEKETQYF TGTGCCAGCAGCCAGGGACAGGAGAAAGAGACCCAGTACTTC TRBJ2-5 TRBV9 NA TRBD1
CASSLGQGQYNEQFF TGCGCCAGCAGCTTGGGGCAGGGGCAATACAATGAGCAGTTCTTC TRBJ2-1 TRBV5-1 few NA
CASSIGYGINSPLHF TGTGCCAGTAGTATCGGGTACGGAATCAATTCACCCCTCCACTTT TRBJ1-6 TRBV19 NA NA
CASSLGLGPNYEQYF TGTGCCAGCAGCTTAGGGTTGGGGCCTAACTACGAGCAGTACTTC TRBJ2-7 TRBV11-2 NA NA
CASSSGGQSNSPLHF TGCGCCAGCAGCTCGGGTGGACAGTCTAATTCACCCCTCCACTTT TRBJ1-6 TRBV4-1 NA NA
CASSPLQGEAFF TGTGCCAGCTCACCCCTACAGGGTGAAGCTTTCTTT TRBJ1-1 TRBV18 few NA
CASSLGARGTPYEQYF TGTGCCAGCAGCTTAGGTGCCAGGGGGACCCCCTACGAGCAGTACTTC TRBJ2-7 TRBV13 NA TRBD1
CASSTSGATAEAFF TGCGCCAGCAGCACCTCAGGTGCTACCGCTGAAGCTTTCTTT TRBJ1-1 TRBV5-1 NA NA
CASSYSGEGEKQYF TGTGCCAGCAGTTACTCGGGGGAGGGAGAAAAGCAGTACTTC TRBJ2-5 TRBV6-5 NA TRBD2
CASRTGTSGYEQYF TGTGCCAGCAGAACCGGGACTAGCGGCTACGAGCAGTACTTC TRBJ2-7 TRBV27 once TRBD2
CSVGRAGAGEQYF TGCAGCGTGGGCCGGGCCGGCGCGGGCGAGCAGTACTTC TRBJ2-7 TRBV29-1 NA NA
CASSAGVGTGLYEQYF TGCGCCAGCAGTGCCGGAGTCGGGACAGGGCTCTACGAGCAGTACTTC TRBJ2-7 TRBV10-1 NA TRBD1
CASGGNYGYTF TGTGCCAGCGGGGGCAACTATGGCTACACCTTC TRBJ1-2 TRBV6-5 NA NA
CASSVQRDTQYF TGCGCCAGCAGCGTCCAGCGGGATACGCAGTATTTT TRBJ2-3 TRBV5-1 few NA
CASGPGGDRGMNTEAFF TGTGCCAGCGGCCCTGGAGGGGACAGGGGAATGAACACTGAAGCTTTCTTT TRBJ1-1 TRBV7-2 NA TRBD1
CASVVGGNSYGYTF TGTGCCAGCGTTGTGGGGGGGAATAGCTATGGCTACACCTTC TRBJ1-2 TRBV7-2 few NA
CASSSGTGGGEQYF TGTGCCAGCAGTAGTGGGACAGGGGGTGGAGAGCAGTACTTC TRBJ2-7 TRBV27 NA TRBD1
CASSFEGADTEAFF TGTGCCAGCAGCTTCGAGGGGGCGGACACTGAAGCTTTCTTT TRBJ1-1 TRBV5-8 NA TRBD1
CASSLNRGQETQYF TGTGCCAGCAGCCTTAACAGGGGGCAAGAGACCCAGTACTTC TRBJ2-5 TRBV7-2 NA TRBD1
CASSEQGHGYTF TGTGCCAGCAGTGAACAGGGGCATGGCTACACCTTC TRBJ1-2 TRBV6-1 once NA
CASIDPGGEAGELFF TGTGCCAGTATCGACCCCGGTGGGGAGGCCGGGGAGCTGTTTTTT TRBJ2-2 TRBV19 NA NA
CASIPKGKGRGVSPLHF TGTGCCAGCATCCCAAAGGGAAAGGGCAGGGGAGTTTCACCCCTCCACTTT TRBJ1-6 TRBV28 NA NA
CASSLGTGIEAFF TGTGCCAGCAGCCTGGGGACAGGGATTGAAGCTTTCTTT TRBJ1-1 TRBV11-2 NA TRBD1
CASSHMFRESTDTQYF TGTGCCAGCAGCCATATGTTCCGTGAGAGCACAGATACGCAGTATTTT TRBJ2-3 TRBV27 NA NA
CASRGLGGTQYF TGTGCCAGCAGAGGACTAGGGGGGACCCAGTACTTC TRBJ2-5 TRBV27 NA NA
CASAGTRPDTQYF TGTGCCAGCGCCGGGACTAGACCAGATACGCAGTATTTT TRBJ2-3 TRBV2 NA TRBD2
CASSTVQGARDYNEQFF TGTGCCAGCAGCACAGTACAGGGGGCTAGAGACTACAATGAGCAGTTCTTC TRBJ2-1 TRBV5-4 once TRBD1
CASQGWDRARGTPQHF TGTGCCAGCCAAGGGTGGGACAGGGCGCGAGGAACGCCCCAGCATTTT TRBJ1-5 TRBV7-9 NA TRBD1
CASSRQRTYEQYF TGTGCCAGCAGCCGCCAGCGGACCTACGAGCAGTACTTC TRBJ2-7 TRBV5-5 NA NA
CASSLVVNSGGGHEAFF TGTGCCAGCAGCTTAGTGGTCAACAGCGGAGGAGGTCATGAAGCTTTCTTT TRBJ1-1 TRBV7-9 NA NA
CASSYSLNQPQHF TGTGCCAGCAGTTATTCCCTCAATCAGCCCCAGCATTTT TRBJ1-5 TRBV2 NA NA
CASSLIGTRQETQYF TGCGCCAGCAGCTTAATAGGGACACGCCAAGAGACCCAGTACTTC TRBJ2-5 TRBV5-1 NA NA
CASSEVHLLETQYF TGTGCCAGCAGTGAAGTCCACTTGCTAGAGACCCAGTACTTC TRBJ2-5 TRBV6-1 NA NA
CASSYLLEDWVLTF TGTGCCAGCAGTTACCTACTTGAGGACTGGGTCCTGACTTTC TRBJ2-6 TRBV6-5 NA NA
CASRSPGLATNQETQYF TGTGCCAGCAGATCACCGGGACTAGCGACAAACCAAGAGACCCAGTACTTC TRBJ2-5 TRBV28 NA TRBD2
CASSVGLAGTNEQFF TGTGCCAGCAGCGTAGGCCTAGCGGGGACCAATGAGCAGTTCTTC TRBJ2-1 TRBV9 NA TRBD2
CASSLSGNNEKLFF TGTGCCAGCAGTTTGTCGGGGAATAATGAAAAACTGTTTTTT TRBJ1-4 TRBV28 NA NA
CASSAGTSGGSSTDTQYF TGTGCCAGCTCTGCCGGGACTAGCGGGGGATCAAGCACAGATACGCAGTATTTT TRBJ2-3 TRBV18 once TRBD2
CAWSPGTIDYEQYF TGTGCCTGGAGTCCCGGGACTATCGACTACGAGCAGTACTTC TRBJ2-7 TRBV30 NA TRBD2